These 13 T cell receptor beta chains share one sample of origin, sequenced in a study of blood T cells in healthy people across ages. Primed by a sample-barcoded 5' primer and a J-beta primer mix, a second PCR proceeded for about 6 to 12 cycles. TCRdb reprocessed the 5' RACE reads via MiXCR and lists one record per CDR3 protein. The sample consists of approximately 800,000 distinct CDR3 sequences, about 48% of them appearing once. Material for sequencing was blood. Receptor source: a man older than 75 in good health.

In its sample, this clonotype was seen a few times. This chain joins TRBV20-1 and TRBJ2-6; D gene ambiguous. CDR1 and CDR2 (germline): DFQATT, SNEGSKA (reference sequence). The CDR3 is 15 residues long. Trimming cost V 0 bases and J 2 bases, with 8 bases left between them. The CDR3 is CSARDDQTGANVLTF. In DNA form, the CDR3 reads TGCAGTGCTAGAGATGATCAGACTGGGGCCAACGTCCTGACTTTC.

This clonotype appeared once. The chain carries TRBV10-2 and TRBJ2-7, with 9 bases fitting TRBD2. With 6 bases clipped from V and 1 base from J, the junction kept 7 bases outside the gene matches. Germline V gene sequence: CDR1 WSHSY, CDR2 SAAADI. The CDR3 covers 15 residues. As DNA, the CDR3 is TGCGCCAGCAGGGTCGGGCTAGCGGGGTCCTACGAGCAGTACTTC. As protein: CASRVGLAGSYEQYF.

This chain joins TRBV7-3 and TRBJ2-3, with 7 bases that match TRBD1. In germline, CDR1 is SGHTA, CDR2 FQGTGA. The CDR3 is made up of 16 amino acids. The ends lost 5 bases at V and 3 bases at J; junction bases unmatched: 11. The CDR3 nucleotides are TGTGCCAGCAGCCTGGGGAAAGGGGGCGCAACAGATACGCAGTATTTT. Its protein is CASSLGKGGATDTQYF.

The V call is TRBV29-1, the J call TRBJ1-4, with 8 bases fitting TRBD1. This CDR3 has 14 residues. Per germline, CDR1 SQVTM and CDR2 ANQGSEA. The V segment lost 0 bases and the J segment 8 bases; nucleotides outside the gene matches: 5. Written as DNA, the CDR3 is TGCAGCGTTGAAGAGCAGGGGGCTGGGGAAAAACTGTTTTTT. Its protein is CSVEEQGAGEKLFF. Supplemented by reference TRBV29-1 and TRBJ1-4, the full variable domain reads SAVISQKPSRDICQRGTSLTIQCQVDSQVTMMFWYRQQPGQSLTLIATANQGSEATYESGFVIDKFPISRPNLTFSTLTVSNMSPEDSSIYLCSVEEQGAGEKLFFGSGTQLSVL.

This sequence joins TRBV27 and TRBJ1-2; no firm D call. There are 14 residues in the CDR3. V gave up 3 bases and J gave up 4 bases, with 12 bases separating them. Germline CDR1 MNHEY, CDR2 SMNVEV (reference sequence). This chain's CDR3 is CASSLAPTFYGYTF. The CDR3 DNA is TGTGCCAGCAGTTTGGCTCCTACTTTCTATGGCTACACCTTC.

The rearrangement links TRBV20-1 to TRBJ2-7; no firm D call. Trimming pared 1 base from V and 13 bases from J, leaving 14 bases between. The germline CDR1 and CDR2 sequences are DFQATT and SNEGSKA (reference sequence). The CDR3 loop spans 11 amino acids. CDR3 DNA: TGCAGTGCTAGAGTTACGGATGGGCACTACTTC. It is translated as CSARVTDGHYF.

This clonotype came up a few times. The chain combines TRBV3-1 with TRBJ2-1; the match to TRBD2 covers 14 bases. Germline values: CDR1 LGHDT, CDR2 YNNKEL (reference sequence). V shed 4 bases and J 8 bases; nucleotides not matched to a gene: 4. The length of the CDR3 is 15 residues. The CDR3: CASSLRLAGGDEQFF. The CDR3 nucleotides read TGTGCCAGCAGCCTTCGACTAGCGGGAGGGGATGAGCAGTTCTTC.

The chain recombines TRBV11-2 with TRBJ1-2; the D is unclear. V was pared by 5 bases and J by 4 bases, with 14 bases between. CDR1 and CDR2 (germline): SGHAT, FQNNGV. The CDR3 has 14 residues. The CDR3 DNA reads as TGTGCCAGCAGCCCATCGGTCGGCCCCTATGGCTACACCTTC. Translation: CASSPSVGPYGYTF.

In its sample, this clonotype was seen a few times. This chain joins TRBV7-2 and TRBJ2-7; D call uncertain. Trimming pared 2 bases from V and 3 bases from J, leaving 8 bases between. The length of the CDR3 is 13 residues. Germline V gene sequence: CDR1 SGHTA, CDR2 FQGNSA. The DNA for the CDR3 is TGTGCCAGCAGCTTACTAGGCTTCTACGAGCAGTACTTC. It translates to CASSLLGFYEQYF.

The chain employs TRBV9 and TRBJ2-1, with 12 bases fitting TRBD2. The V segment lost 0 bases and the J segment 5 bases; nucleotides outside the gene matches: 15. CDR1 is SGDLS, CDR2 YYNGEE, per germline. The CDR3 runs to 20 residues. The CDR3 DNA reads as TGTGCCAGCAGCGTAGGGGTTACTAGCGGGAGGACACGGGACAACAATGAGCAGTTCTTC. Translating gives CASSVGVTSGRTRDNNEQFF.

This chain links TRBV24-1 with TRBJ2-6, with unresolved D. Trimming removed 3 bases from V and 1 base from J, with 9 bases in between. The CDR3 runs to 16 residues. Germline V gene sequence: CDR1 KGHDR, CDR2 SFDVKD. CDR3 nucleotides: TGTGCCACCAGTGATCCACGCACTTCTGGGGCCAACGTCCTGACTTTC. Translating it yields CATSDPRTSGANVLTF.

This clonotype was seen only a few times. The chain uses TRBV7-2 and TRBJ2-7, with 9 nucleotides matching TRBD1. The CDR3 contains 15 residues. The V gene end was trimmed by 4 bases and the J gene end by 4 bases; junction bases not matched to a gene: 8. Germline V gene sequence: CDR1 SGHTA, CDR2 FQGNSA. Here the CDR3 reads CASSSGTGMLYEQYF. CDR3 DNA: TGTGCCAGCAGCTCTGGGACAGGGATGTTGTACGAGCAGTACTTC.

In this sample, this clonotype turned up a few times. The chain recombines TRBV7-2 with TRBJ2-7; D possibly corresponds to TRBD2 (6 bases). The CDR3 sequence is 14 residues long. CDR1 and CDR2 from the germline V gene are SGHTA and FQGNSA. Between the trimmed V and J ends, which lost 7 bases and 0 bases, there was a span of 13 bases. The DNA for the CDR3 is TGTGCCAGCACCCCGGCGGGGAGCTCCTACGAGCAGTACTTC. This sequence encodes CASTPAGSSYEQYF.